This TCR beta chain derives from a study of T cell responses to AZD1222 COVID-19 vaccine (dated by TCRdb to 2020 to 2022). Background on the whole study: AZD1222 recipients given second doses at about 4 weeks or at about 12 weeks were pooled, since spike-specific TCR depth and breadth were not found to differ between the two schedules. TCR sequencing was performed for fewer than 250 trial participants, of whom approximately 200 were given two doses of AZD1222 and approximately 25 were given two doses of MenACWY control vaccine. Trial participants were enrolled into age subgroups of 18-55, 56-69 and 70-plus years, which contained approximately 150, 30 and 60 TCR-sequenced participants, respectively.

Interpreted using the paper, the time point label stands for: baseline before first vaccination. Vaccinee samples were obtained from the UK trials COV001 and COV002, which included a single-blind randomized controlled phase 2/3 trial of AZD1222 (ChAdOx1 nCoV-19) in healthy adults. For TCRbeta chain sequencing, PBMC samples were collected from trial participants at day 0 and at day 28 after the second dose. On the study overall, not on this receptor specifically: Most participants were white British and females outnumbered males, and the authors suggested that clonal diversity may have been underestimated. Because no day 14 peak-response samples were available, repertoires were characterized only after the peak T cell response. The 56-69-year group was small, and its depth increase did not reach significance, likely because of low power. A significant rise in spike-specific TCR breadth and depth was observed after two AZD1222 doses relative to day 0 and relative to MenACWY recipients. Conclusions about previously exposed vaccinees are limited because only a handful of AZD1222 recipients were SARS-CoV-2 seropositive at baseline. The whole spike protein was spanned by vaccine-associated CD4 TCRs, and dominant responses were seen in regions 160-218 and 743-854. Epitopes outside the regions mutated in the B.1.351 and B.1.1.7 variants were reportedly recognized by nearly half of the unique spike-specific TCRs.

A few counts support this clone. This clone's antigen is unknown. No clone much larger than this one lies a single base away; base qualities are absent. The V end loses 6 bases and the J end loses 0 bases, and a stretch of 14 bases separates them. CDR1 and CDR2 (SNHLY, FYNNEI) derive from the germline V gene. The cysteine opens and the phenylalanine closes a CDR3 of 15 amino acids. This entry keeps only the CDR3 DNA: 45 bases, framed from base 1. The CDR3 regions of human TCRbeta chains were subjected to immunosequencing. As for the authors' bioinformatics: TCRs in the repertoires were matched against a reference library of SARS-CoV-2-specific TCRs that had been generated with the MIRA antigen-specificity platform. Breadth was defined as the fraction of unique TCRs that were SARS-CoV-2-associated, and depth was defined as the fraction of total T cells that were SARS-CoV-2-associated. Using the MIRA data, each spike-specific TCR was mapped to the spike region that the TCR reacts to and placed in a CD4 or CD8 class. Log10-transformed breadth and depth values were compared by one-way ANOVA with Sidak's multiple comparisons tests. Sourced from immuneACCESS, this table was stored by TCRdb with only in-frame sequences that have V and J called. A share of the clones is absent; for the studies checked, an unresolved V gene accounts for under half, and the remainder has no known explanation. D and trimming come from the DNA, and the V and J calls and clone size come from that table. For this sample there are some 100,000 clones; over 75% appear just once. In total, the top ten clones hold 16% of the sample.

The V and J segments used are TRBV2 and TRBJ1-1; TRBD1 is possibly the D segment (6 matching bases). The TCR was taken from an adult in good health. Sequences were derived from peripheral blood, sampled on day 0 of AZD1222 vaccination. At the DNA level, the sequence is TGTGCCAGCAGCGCCGCAGGACAGTTGAACACTGAAGCTTTCTTT. This translates into CASSAAGQLNTEAFF. Supplemented by the reference TRBV2 and TRBJ1-1 proteins around the CDR3, the complete variable domain is EPEVTQTPSHQVTQMGQEVILRCVPISNHLYFYWYRQILGQKVEFLVSFYNNEISEKSEIFDDQFSVERPDGSNFTLKIRSTKLEDSAMYFCASSAAGQLNTEAFFGQGTRLTVV.